The 4 T cell receptor beta chains below come from one sample, sequenced in a study of beta chain features in type 1 diabetes. Study-level results: Shortening that was moderate but significant affected the TCRB CDR3s of Type 1 diabetes patients in all four CD4+ subsets.

cDNA synthesis used the whole RNA isolate, giving expressed TCRB sequences. Using immunoSEQ multiplex PCR, the repertoire was profiled, and TCRdb retains in-frame clones only, with some absent. The profile covers some 190,000 clones, with 7% to 9% appearing a single time and under 0.6% taken by the ten largest. These receptors lack a known antigen. The sequenced sample was central memory CD4+ T cells from blood. The receptors were sampled from a man between 18 and 35 years old with type 1 diabetes.

This clone turned up a few times. The V and J genes are TRBV25-1 and TRBJ2-2; D is perhaps TRBD1 (6 bases). V was shortened by 6 bases and J by 3 bases, with 11 bases between the two germline ends. The CDR3 covers 14 residues. Per the germline V gene, CDR1 is MGHDK and CDR2 is SYGVNS. The CDR3 sequence is CASSDRSHTGELFF. CDR3 in DNA: TGTGCCAGCAGCGACAGGTCGCACACCGGGGAGCTGTTTTTT.

This clone showed up just a few times. The V gene is TRBV20-1, the J gene TRBJ2-7; D gene uncertain. This CDR3 is 11 amino acids long. V gave up 5 bases and J gave up 2 bases, with 7 bases separating them. Germline V gene lookup returns CDR1 DFQATT and CDR2 SNEGSKA (reference sequence). CDR3 protein: CSALEAYEQYF. The DNA of the CDR3 is TGCAGTGCTCTCGAGGCCTACGAGCAGTACTTC.

This clone was found a few times. The rearrangement links TRBV7-8 to TRBJ2-5; D perhaps matches TRBD2 (7 bases). V dropped 8 bases and J dropped 4 bases, with 20 bases sitting between them. There are 15 residues in the CDR3. CDR1 and CDR2 from the germline V gene are SGHVS and FQNEAQ. CDR3 sequence (DNA): TGTGCCAGCGTAGGCGGGGGCGGAGGGGTAGAGACCCAGTACTTC. Its translation is CASVGGGGGVETQYF.

The rearrangement links TRBV6-1 to TRBJ2-5; unclear D gene. Between the trimmed V and J ends, which lost 6 bases and 1 base, there was a span of 6 bases. The CDR3 sequence is 12 residues long. Germline V gene sequence: CDR1 MNHNS, CDR2 SASEGT. The CDR3 region is CASSYFQETQYF. The DNA of the CDR3 is TGTGCCAGCAGCTATTTCCAAGAGACCCAGTACTTC.